The source of this T cell receptor (beta chain) is a study of cytomegalovirus exposure and HLA in healthy donors. The PCR contained 60 Vbeta and 13 Jbeta primers. This table comes from immunoSEQ multiplex PCR, and its TCRdb copy is limited to in-frame clones, with some not included. The table lists 120,000 to 150,000 clones, just under 85% of them singletons. With respect to this clone: Its antigen is still unknown.

This CDR3 has 14 amino acids. Per germline, CDR1 LGHNA and CDR2 YSLEER. V shed 0 bases and J shed 5 bases, with 10 bases lying between them. Overall study results and limits: With high specificity and sensitivity, the classifier reportedly diagnosed cytomegalovirus status. Reports state that TCR beta sequences accurately predicted most subjects' HLA-A and HLA-B alleles. The only immune exposure information that was available was CMV serostatus. The authors enumerated 150 to 200 TCR beta chains as linked to cytomegalovirus.

Sequenced: PBMCs. This receptor was identified in a woman aged 40 to 55 in good health and CMV-seronegative. V gene TRBV4-3 combines with J gene TRBJ2-5; TRBD2 might be the D (6 bases). The CDR3 sequence is CASSQEGGYETQYF. CDR3 in DNA: TGCGCCAGCAGCCAAGAGGGGGGTTACGAGACCCAGTACTTC.